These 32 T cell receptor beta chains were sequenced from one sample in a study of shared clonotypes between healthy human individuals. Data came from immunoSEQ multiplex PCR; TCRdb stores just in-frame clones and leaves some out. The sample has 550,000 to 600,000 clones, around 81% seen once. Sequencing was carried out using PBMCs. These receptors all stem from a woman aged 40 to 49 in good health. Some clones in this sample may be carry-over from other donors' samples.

CDR3 region: CASSIRLAGGYNEQFF. The DNA of the CDR3 is TGCGCCAGCAGCATTAGACTAGCGGGAGGCTACAATGAGCAGTTCTTC. This sequence joins TRBV5-1 and TRBJ2-1, with 13 bases aligning to TRBD2. From germline, CDR1 is SGHRS and CDR2 YFSETQ. With V trimmed by 4 bases and J by 3 bases, 4 bases remained unmatched. CDR3 length: 16 residues. The complete variable domain, with remaining parts taken from reference TRBV5-1 and TRBJ2-1, reads KAGVTQTPRYLIKTRGQQVTLSCSPISGHRSVSWYQQTPGQGLQFLFEYFSETQRNKGNFPGRFSGRQFSNSRSEMNVSTLELGDSALYLCASSIRLAGGYNEQFFGPGTRLTVL.

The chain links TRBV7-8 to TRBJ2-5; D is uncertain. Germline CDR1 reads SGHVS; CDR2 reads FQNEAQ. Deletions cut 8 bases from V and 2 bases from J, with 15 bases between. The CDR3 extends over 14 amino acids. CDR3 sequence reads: CASRAAVSQETQYF. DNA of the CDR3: TGTGCCAGCCGGGCGGCAGTCTCACAAGAGACCCAGTACTTC.

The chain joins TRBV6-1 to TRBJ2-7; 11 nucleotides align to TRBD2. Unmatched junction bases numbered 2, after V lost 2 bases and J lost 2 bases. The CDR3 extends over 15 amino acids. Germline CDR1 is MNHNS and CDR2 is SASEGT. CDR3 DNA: TGTGCCAGCAGTGAAAGACTAGCGGGGACCTACGAGCAGTACTTC. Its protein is CASSERLAGTYEQYF.

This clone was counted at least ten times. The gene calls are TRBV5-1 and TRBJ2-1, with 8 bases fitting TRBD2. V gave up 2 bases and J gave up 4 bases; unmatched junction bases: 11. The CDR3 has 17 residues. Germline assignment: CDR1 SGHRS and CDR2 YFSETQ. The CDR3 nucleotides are TGCGCCAGCAGCTTAGGAGCGGGAGTAGGTGGGTACAATGAGCAGTTCTTC. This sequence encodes CASSLGAGVGGYNEQFF.

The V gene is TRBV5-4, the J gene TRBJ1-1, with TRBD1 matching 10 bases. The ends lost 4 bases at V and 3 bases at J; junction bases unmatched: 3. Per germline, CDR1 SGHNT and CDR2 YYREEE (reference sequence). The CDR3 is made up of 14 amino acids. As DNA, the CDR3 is TGTGCCAGCAGCCGAGGACAGGGGGACACTGAAGCTTTCTTT. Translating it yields CASSRGQGDTEAFF.

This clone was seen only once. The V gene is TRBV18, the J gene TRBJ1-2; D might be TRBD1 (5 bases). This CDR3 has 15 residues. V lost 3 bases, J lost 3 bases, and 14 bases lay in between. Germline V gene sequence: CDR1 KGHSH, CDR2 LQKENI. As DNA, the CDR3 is TGTGCCAGCTCACCCAATGGGGCGACTCACTATGGCTACACCTTC. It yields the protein CASSPNGATHYGYTF. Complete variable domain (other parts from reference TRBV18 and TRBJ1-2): NAGVMQNPRHLVRRRGQEARLRCSPMKGHSHVYWYRQLPEEGLKFMVYLQKENIIDESGMPKERFSAEFPKEGPSILRIQQVVRGDSAAYFCASSPNGATHYGYTFGSGTRLTVV.

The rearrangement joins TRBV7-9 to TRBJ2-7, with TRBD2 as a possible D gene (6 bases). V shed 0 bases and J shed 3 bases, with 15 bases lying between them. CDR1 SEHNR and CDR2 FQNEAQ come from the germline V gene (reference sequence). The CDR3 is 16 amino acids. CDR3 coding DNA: TGTGCCAGCAGCTTAGCGGATTTAGCGGAAATCTACGAGCAGTACTTC. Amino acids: CASSLADLAEIYEQYF.

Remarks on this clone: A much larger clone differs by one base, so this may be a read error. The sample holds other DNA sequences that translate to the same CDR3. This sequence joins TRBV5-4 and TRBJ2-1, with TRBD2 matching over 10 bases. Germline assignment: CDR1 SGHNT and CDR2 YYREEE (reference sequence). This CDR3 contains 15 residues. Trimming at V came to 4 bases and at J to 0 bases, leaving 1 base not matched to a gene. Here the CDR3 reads CASSASGSSYNEQFF. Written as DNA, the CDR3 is TGTGCCAGCAGCGCTAGCGGGAGCTCCTACAATGAGCAGTTCTTC.

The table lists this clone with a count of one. This chain's CDR3 is CASSLAAGNTEAFF. The DNA for the CDR3 is TGTGCCAGCAGCTTGGCGGCAGGGAACACTGAAGCTTTCTTT. V and J are TRBV5-4 and TRBJ1-1; D gene ambiguous. This CDR3 has 14 residues. With 0 bases removed from V and 1 base from J, the gap between germline ends came to 7 bases. Germline values: CDR1 SGHNT, CDR2 YYREEE (reference sequence).

The CDR3 nucleotides read TGTGCCAGTAGACCCGGGACAGGGAATAGCAATCAGCCCCAGCATTTT. It specifies CASRPGTGNSNQPQHF. The genes are TRBV19 and TRBJ1-5; 9 nucleotides match TRBD1. V was pared by 6 bases and J by 0 bases, with 6 bases of the junction left unmatched. Germline V CDR1 and CDR2: LNHDA, SQIVND (reference sequence). The CDR3 runs 16 residues.

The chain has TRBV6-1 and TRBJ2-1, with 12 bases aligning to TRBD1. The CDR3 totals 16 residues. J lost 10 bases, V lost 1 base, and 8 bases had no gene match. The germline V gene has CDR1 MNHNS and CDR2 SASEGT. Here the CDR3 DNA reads TGTGCCAGCAGTGAAGACCCGGGACAGGGGGCGCGGGAGCAGTTCTTC. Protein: CASSEDPGQGAREQFF.

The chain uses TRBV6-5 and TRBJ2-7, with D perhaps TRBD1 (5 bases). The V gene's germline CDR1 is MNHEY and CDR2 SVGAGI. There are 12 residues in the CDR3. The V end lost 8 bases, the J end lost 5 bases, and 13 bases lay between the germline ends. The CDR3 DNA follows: TGTGCCAGCTCAAGGGGTCGGCACGAGCAGTACTTC. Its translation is CASSRGRHEQYF.

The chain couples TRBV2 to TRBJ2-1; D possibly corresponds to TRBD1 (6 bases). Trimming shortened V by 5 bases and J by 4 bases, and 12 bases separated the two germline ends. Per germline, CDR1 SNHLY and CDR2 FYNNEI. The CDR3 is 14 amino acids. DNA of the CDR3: TGTGCCAGCAGTCGGGACACCGCGTACAATGAGCAGTTCTTC. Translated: CASSRDTAYNEQFF. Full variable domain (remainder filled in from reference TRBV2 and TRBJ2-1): EPEVTQTPSHQVTQMGQEVILRCVPISNHLYFYWYRQILGQKVEFLVSFYNNEISEKSEIFDDQFSVERPDGSNFTLKIRSTKLEDSAMYFCASSRDTAYNEQFFGPGTRLTVL.

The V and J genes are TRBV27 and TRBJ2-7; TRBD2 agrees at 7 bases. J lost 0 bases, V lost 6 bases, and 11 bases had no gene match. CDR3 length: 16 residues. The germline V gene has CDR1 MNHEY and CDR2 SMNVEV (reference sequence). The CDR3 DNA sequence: TGTGCCAGCAGGGGCCCCTTCGGGAGGTTCTCCTACGAGCAGTACTTC. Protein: CASRGPFGRFSYEQYF.

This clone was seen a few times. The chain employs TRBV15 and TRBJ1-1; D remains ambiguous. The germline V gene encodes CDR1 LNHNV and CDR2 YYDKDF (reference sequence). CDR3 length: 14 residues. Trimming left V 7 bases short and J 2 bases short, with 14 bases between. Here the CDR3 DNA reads TGTGCCACCACCCTCTCGGGTCTCAACACTGAAGCTTTCTTT. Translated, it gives CATTLSGLNTEAFF. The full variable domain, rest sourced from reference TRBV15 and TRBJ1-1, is DAMVIQNPRYQVTQFGKPVTLSCSQTLNHNVMYWYQQKSSQAPKLLFHYYDKDFNNEADTPDNFQSRRPNTSFCFLDIRSPGLGDTAMYLCATTLSGLNTEAFFGQGTRLTVV.

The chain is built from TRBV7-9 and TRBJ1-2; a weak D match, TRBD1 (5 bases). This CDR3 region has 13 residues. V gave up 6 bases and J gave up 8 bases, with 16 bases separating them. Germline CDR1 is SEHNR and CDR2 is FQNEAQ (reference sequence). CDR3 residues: CASRHGTARGYTF. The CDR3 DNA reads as TGTGCCAGCAGACACGGGACGGCGCGGGGCTACACCTTC.

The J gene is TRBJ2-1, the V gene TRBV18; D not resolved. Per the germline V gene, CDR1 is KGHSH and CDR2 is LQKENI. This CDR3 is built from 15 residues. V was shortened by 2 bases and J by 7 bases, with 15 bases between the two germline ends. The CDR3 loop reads CASSPISPSGNEQFF. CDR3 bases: TGTGCCAGCTCACCAATTAGCCCCAGTGGGAATGAGCAGTTCTTC.

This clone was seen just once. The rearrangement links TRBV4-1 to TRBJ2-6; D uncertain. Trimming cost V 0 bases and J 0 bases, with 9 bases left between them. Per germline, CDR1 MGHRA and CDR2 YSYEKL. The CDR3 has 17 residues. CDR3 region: CASSQDRVGSGANVLTF. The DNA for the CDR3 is TGCGCCAGCAGCCAAGATCGGGTGGGCTCTGGGGCCAACGTCCTGACTTTC.

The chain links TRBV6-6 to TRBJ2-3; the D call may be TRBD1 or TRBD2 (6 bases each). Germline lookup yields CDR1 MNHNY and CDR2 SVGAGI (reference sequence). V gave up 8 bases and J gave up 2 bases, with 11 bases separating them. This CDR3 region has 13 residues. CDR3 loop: CASGGTNTDTQYF. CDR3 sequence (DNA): TGTGCCAGCGGCGGGACAAACACAGATACGCAGTATTTT.

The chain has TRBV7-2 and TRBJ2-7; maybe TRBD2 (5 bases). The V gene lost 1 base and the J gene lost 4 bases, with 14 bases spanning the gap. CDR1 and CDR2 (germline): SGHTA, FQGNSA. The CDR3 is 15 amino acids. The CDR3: CASSLVRRTWYEQYF. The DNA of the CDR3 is TGTGCCAGCAGCTTAGTCCGGAGGACTTGGTACGAGCAGTACTTC. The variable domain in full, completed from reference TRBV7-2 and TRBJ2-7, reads GAGVSQSPSNKVTEKGKDVELRCDPISGHTALYWYRQSLGQGLEFLIYFQGNSAPDKSGLPSDRFSAERTGGSVSTLTIQRTQQEDSAVYLCASSLVRRTWYEQYFGPGTRLTVT.

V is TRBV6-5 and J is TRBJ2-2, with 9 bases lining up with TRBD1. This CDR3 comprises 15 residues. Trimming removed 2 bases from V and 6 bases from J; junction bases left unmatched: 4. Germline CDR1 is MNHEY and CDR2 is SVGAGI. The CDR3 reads CASSYGTGTPGELFF. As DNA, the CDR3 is TGTGCCAGCAGTTACGGGACAGGGACCCCCGGGGAGCTGTTTTTT.

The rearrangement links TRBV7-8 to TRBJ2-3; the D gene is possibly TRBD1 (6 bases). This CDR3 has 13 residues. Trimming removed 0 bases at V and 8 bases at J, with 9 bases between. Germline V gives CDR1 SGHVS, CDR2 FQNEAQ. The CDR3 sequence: CASSLANRATQYF. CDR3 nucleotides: TGTGCCAGCAGCTTAGCAAACAGGGCTACGCAGTATTTT.

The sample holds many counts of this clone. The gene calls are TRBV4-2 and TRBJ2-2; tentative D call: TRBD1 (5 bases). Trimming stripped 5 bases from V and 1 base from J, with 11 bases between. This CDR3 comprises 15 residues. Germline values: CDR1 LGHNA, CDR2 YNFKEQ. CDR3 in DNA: TGTGCCAGCAGCGCATCAGGACAGAACACCGGGGAGCTGTTTTTT. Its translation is CASSASGQNTGELFF.

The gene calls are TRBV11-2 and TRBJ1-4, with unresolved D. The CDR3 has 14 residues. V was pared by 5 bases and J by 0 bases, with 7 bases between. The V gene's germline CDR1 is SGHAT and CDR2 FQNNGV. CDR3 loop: CASSQRSTNEKLFF. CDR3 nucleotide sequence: TGTGCCAGCAGCCAGAGATCAACTAATGAAAAACTGTTTTTT.

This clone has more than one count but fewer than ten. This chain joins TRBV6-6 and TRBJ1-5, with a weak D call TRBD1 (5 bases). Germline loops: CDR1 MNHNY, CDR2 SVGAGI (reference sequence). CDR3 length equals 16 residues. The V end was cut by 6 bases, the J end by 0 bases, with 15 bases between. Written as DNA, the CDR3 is TGTGCCAGCAGCCTAAGACAGACCTATAGCAATCAGCCCCAGCATTTT. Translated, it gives CASSLRQTYSNQPQHF.

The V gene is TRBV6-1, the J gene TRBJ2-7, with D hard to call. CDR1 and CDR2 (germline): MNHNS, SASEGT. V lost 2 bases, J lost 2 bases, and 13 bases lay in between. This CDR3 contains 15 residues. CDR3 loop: CASSELSLVPYEQYF. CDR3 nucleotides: TGTGCCAGCAGTGAACTTTCTCTAGTACCCTACGAGCAGTACTTC.

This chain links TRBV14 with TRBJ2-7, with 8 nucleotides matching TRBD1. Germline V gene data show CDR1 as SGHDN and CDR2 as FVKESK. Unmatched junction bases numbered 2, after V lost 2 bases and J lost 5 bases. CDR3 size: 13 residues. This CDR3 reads CASSQNRGDEQYF. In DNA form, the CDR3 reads TGTGCCAGCAGCCAAAACAGGGGGGACGAGCAGTACTTC.

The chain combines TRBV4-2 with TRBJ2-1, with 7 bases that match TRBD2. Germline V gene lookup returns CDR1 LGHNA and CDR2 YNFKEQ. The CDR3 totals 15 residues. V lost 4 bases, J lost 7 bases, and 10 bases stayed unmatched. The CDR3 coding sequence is TGTGCCAGCAGCCTGACTAGCCTCCGGGGGAATGAGCAGTTCTTC. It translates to CASSLTSLRGNEQFF.

CDR3 loop: CASSQVVGTTYEQYF. The CDR3 DNA reads as TGTGCCAGCAGCCAAGTCGTGGGGACAACCTACGAGCAGTACTTC. The chain is built from TRBV4-2 and TRBJ2-7, with D possibly TRBD1 on 6 matching bases. The length of the CDR3 is 15 residues. Between the trimmed V and J ends, which lost 1 base and 2 bases, there was a span of 12 bases. CDR1 is LGHNA, CDR2 YNFKEQ, per germline.

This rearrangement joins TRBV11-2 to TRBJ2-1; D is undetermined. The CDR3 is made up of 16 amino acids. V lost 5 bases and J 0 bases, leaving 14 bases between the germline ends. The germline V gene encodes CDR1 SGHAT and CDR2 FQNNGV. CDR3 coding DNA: TGTGCCAGCAGCCCCACCCGAACCAGCTCCTACAATGAGCAGTTCTTC. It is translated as CASSPTRTSSYNEQFF.

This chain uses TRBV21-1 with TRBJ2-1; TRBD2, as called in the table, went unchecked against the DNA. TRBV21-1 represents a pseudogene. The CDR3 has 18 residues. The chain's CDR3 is CASIRGLAGGGMDNEQFF. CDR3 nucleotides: TGTGCCAGCATTAGGGGCCTAGCGGGAGGCGGAATGGACAATGAGCAGTTCTTC.

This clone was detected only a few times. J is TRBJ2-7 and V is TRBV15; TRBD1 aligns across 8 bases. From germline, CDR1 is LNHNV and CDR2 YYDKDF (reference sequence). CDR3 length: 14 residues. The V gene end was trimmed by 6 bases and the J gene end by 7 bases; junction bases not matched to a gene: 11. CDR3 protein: CATSHTRQGREQYF. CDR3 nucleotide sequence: TGTGCCACCAGTCATACTAGACAGGGGAGGGAGCAGTACTTC.